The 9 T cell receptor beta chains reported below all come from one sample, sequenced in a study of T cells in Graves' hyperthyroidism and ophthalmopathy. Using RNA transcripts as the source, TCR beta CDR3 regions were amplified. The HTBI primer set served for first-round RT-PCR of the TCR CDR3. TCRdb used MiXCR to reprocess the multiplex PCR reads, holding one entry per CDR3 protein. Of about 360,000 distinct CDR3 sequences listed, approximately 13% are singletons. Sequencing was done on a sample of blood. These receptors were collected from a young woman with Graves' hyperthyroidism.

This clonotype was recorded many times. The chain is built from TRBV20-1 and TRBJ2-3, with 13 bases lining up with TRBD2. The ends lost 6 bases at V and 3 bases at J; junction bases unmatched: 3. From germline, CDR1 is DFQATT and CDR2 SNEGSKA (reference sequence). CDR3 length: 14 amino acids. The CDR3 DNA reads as TGCAGTGCCCAGACTAGCGGGGGGACAGATACGCAGTATTTT. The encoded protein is CSAQTSGGTDTQYF.

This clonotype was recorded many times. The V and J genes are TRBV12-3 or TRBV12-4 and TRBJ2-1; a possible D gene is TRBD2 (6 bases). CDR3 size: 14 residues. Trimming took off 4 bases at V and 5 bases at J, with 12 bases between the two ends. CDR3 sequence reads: CASSSSRGDNEQFF. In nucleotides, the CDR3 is TGTGCCAGCAGTTCCAGTCGCGGGGACAATGAGCAGTTCTTC.

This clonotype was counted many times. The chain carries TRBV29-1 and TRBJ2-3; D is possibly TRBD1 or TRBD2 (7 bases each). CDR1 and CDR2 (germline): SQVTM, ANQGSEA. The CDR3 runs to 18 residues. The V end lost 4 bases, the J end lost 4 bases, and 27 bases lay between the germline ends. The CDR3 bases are TGCAGCGTTGGGGACTCGCAGGGGGACCGGGGGGACGCAGATACGCAGTATTTT. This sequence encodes CSVGDSQGDRGDADTQYF.

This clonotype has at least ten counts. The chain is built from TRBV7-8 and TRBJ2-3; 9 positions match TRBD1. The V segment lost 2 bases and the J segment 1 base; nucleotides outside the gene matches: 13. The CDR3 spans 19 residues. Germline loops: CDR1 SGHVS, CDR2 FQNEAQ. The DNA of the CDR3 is TGTGCCAGCAGCTTAAGTGTTTTCGGGACAGGGTACCGCACAGATACGCAGTATTTT. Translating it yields CASSLSVFGTGYRTDTQYF.

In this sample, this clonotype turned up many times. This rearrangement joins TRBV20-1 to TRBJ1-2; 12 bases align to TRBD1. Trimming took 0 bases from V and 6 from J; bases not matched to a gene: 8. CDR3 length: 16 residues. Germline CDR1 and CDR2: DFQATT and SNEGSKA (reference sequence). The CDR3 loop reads CSARDPGQGAFNGYTF. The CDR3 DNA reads TGCAGTGCTAGAGATCCGGGACAGGGGGCGTTTAATGGCTACACCTTC.

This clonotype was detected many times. CDR3 in amino acids: CASSQSRGEAFF. The CDR3 coding sequence is TGTGCCAGCAGCCAAAGTCGGGGAGAAGCTTTCTTT. J is TRBJ1-1 and V is TRBV28; D not certain. Germline CDR1 is MDHEN and CDR2 is SYDVKM. Trimming took off 6 bases at V and 8 bases at J, with 13 bases between the two ends. The CDR3 consists of 12 residues.

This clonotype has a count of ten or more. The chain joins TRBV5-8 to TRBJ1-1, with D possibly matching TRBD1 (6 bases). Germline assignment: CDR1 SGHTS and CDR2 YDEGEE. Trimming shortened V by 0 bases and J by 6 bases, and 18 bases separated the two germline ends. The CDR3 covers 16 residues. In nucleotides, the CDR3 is TGTGCCAGCAGCTTGGGACAGGCCATTCTCGGCTCTGAAGCTTTCTTT. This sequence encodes CASSLGQAILGSEAFF.

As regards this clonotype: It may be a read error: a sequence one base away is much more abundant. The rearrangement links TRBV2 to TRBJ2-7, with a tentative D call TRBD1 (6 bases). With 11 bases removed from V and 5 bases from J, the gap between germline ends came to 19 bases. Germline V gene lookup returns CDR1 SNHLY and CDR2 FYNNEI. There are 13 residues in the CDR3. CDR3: CASIGDILNEQYF. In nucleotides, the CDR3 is TGTGCCTCTATTGGGGACATCTTGAACGAGCAGTACTTC. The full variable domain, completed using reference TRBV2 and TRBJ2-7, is EPEVTQTPSHQVTQMGQEVILRCVPISNHLYFYWYRQILGQKVEFLVSFYNNEISEKSEIFDDQFSVERPDGSNFTLKIRSTKLEDSAMYFCASIGDILNEQYFGPGTRLTVT.

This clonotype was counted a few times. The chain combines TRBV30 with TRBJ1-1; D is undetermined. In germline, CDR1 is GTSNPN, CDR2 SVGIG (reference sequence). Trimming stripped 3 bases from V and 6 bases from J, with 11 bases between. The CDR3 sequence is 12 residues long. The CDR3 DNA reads TGTGCCTGGAGCTTGACTTTACCTGAAGCTTTCTTT. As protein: CAWSLTLPEAFF. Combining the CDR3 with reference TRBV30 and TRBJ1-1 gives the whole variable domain SQTIHQWPATLVQPVGSPLSLECTVEGTSNPNLYWYRQAAGRGLQLLFYSVGIGQISSEVPQNLSASRPQDRQFILSSKKLLLSDSGFYLCAWSLTLPEAFFGQGTRLTVV.